The 29 T cell receptor beta chains below all came from one sample that was sequenced in a study of shared clonotypes between healthy human individuals. Produced via immunoSEQ multiplex PCR; TCRdb's table is partial and in-frame only. The profile shows some 500,000 clones, less than 96% of them singletons. Sequenced input: naive CD4+ T cells sorted from blood. The subset: CD45RA+ positively selected. These receptors all come from a woman aged 30 to 39 in good health.

The V call is TRBV2, the J call TRBJ1-2; D not resolved. This CDR3 is built from 13 residues. The germline V and J ends were trimmed by 3 bases and 7 bases, with 12 bases remaining between them. Germline V gene sequence: CDR1 SNHLY, CDR2 FYNNEI. The CDR3 bases are TGTGCCAGCAGTGATCTTCGGGCGGGTGGCTACACCTTC. The encoded protein is CASSDLRAGGYTF.

This clone was detected once. The V gene is TRBV6-1, the J gene TRBJ2-1; 9 bases match TRBD2. The CDR3 sequence is 17 residues long. J gave up 4 bases and V 2 bases, and 9 bases lay outside the gene matches. In germline, CDR1 is MNHNS, CDR2 SASEGT. Written as DNA, the CDR3 is TGTGCCAGCAGTGAAAATACTCTAGCGGGAAAGTACAATGAGCAGTTCTTC. This codes for CASSENTLAGKYNEQFF.

This clone was seen a single time. The J gene is TRBJ2-6, the V gene TRBV7-4; 11 positions match TRBD1. The CDR3 runs 21 residues. From germline, CDR1 is SGHVT and CDR2 SQSDAQ. V lost 5 bases, J lost 0 bases, and 15 bases stayed unmatched. The CDR3 DNA reads TGTGCCAGCAGCCCCCGGGACAGGGGGACCATAGCCTGCTCTGGGGCCAACGTCCTGACTTTC. Translated: CASSPRDRGTIACSGANVLTF.

The V gene is TRBV5-1, the J gene TRBJ2-7; D ambiguous. This CDR3 contains 14 residues. Germline CDR1 is SGHRS and CDR2 is YFSETQ. Trimming removed 0 bases at V and 2 bases at J, with 9 bases between. The CDR3 DNA follows: TGCGCCAGCAGCTTGGACGTCAGGACCTACGAGCAGTACTTC. Its translation is CASSLDVRTYEQYF.

This chain uses TRBV2 with TRBJ1-5; D gene uncertain. CDR1 SNHLY and CDR2 FYNNEI come from the germline V gene. V was shortened by 7 bases and J by 11 bases, with 21 bases between the two germline ends. The CDR3 loop spans 14 amino acids. The CDR3 DNA reads TGTGCCAGCACCACCGGACTTTACCTTGAGGCCCAGCATTTT. Protein product: CASTTGLYLEAQHF.

The chain uses TRBV27 and TRBJ2-1, with D possibly being TRBD1 or TRBD2 (5 bases each). Germline V gene data show CDR1 as MNHEY and CDR2 as SMNVEV (reference sequence). The CDR3 has 17 residues. Trimming shortened V by 4 bases and J by 7 bases, and 23 bases separated the two germline ends. CDR3 sequence reads: CASSWFWRLSGGNEQFF. The CDR3 nucleotides are TGTGCCAGCAGTTGGTTCTGGCGGCTGAGTGGGGGTAATGAGCAGTTCTTC.

V and J are TRBV4-1 and TRBJ2-3, with D maybe TRBD2 (5 bases). The CDR3 has 17 residues. V lost 0 bases and J 0 bases, leaving 13 bases between the germline ends. The germline CDR1 and CDR2 sequences are MGHRA and YSYEKL. The CDR3 DNA reads TGCGCCAGCAGCCAAGAATCATTTCGAGGGAGCACAGATACGCAGTATTTT. It is translated as CASSQESFRGSTDTQYF.

The chain couples TRBV20-1 to TRBJ1-1, with D unresolved. This CDR3 region has 11 residues. V lost 7 bases, J lost 0 bases, and 6 bases lay in between. Germline assignment: CDR1 DFQATT and CDR2 SNEGSKA (reference sequence). The CDR3 region is CSVHLNTEAFF. The CDR3 nucleotides are TGCAGTGTGCATCTGAACACTGAAGCTTTCTTT.

In nucleotides, the CDR3 is TGTGCCAGCAGCTGGACAGGGGAACTCTCTGGGGCCAACGTCCTGACTTTC. Translated, it gives CASSWTGELSGANVLTF. The chain recombines TRBV28 with TRBJ2-6; 9 bases agree with TRBD1. The germline CDR1 and CDR2 sequences are MDHEN and SYDVKM. The CDR3 has 17 residues. V trimming: 6 bases; J trimming: 0 bases; junction bases outside the gene matches: 6.

The chain recombines TRBV19 with TRBJ1-5; D gene uncertain. The V end was cut by 5 bases, the J end by 0 bases, with 11 bases between. The CDR3 has 15 residues. Germline CDR1 reads LNHDA; CDR2 reads SQIVND (reference sequence). The CDR3 DNA sequence: TGTGCCAGTAGTTACGGACGGAATAGCAATCAGCCCCAGCATTTT. Protein sequence: CASSYGRNSNQPQHF.

This clone was observed a handful of times. CDR3 sequence (DNA): TGTGCCAGCAGTTCCCAAAGCAGGGGACTCTATGGCTACACCTTC. Translating gives CASSSQSRGLYGYTF. The rearrangement joins TRBV27 to TRBJ1-2, with D perhaps matching TRBD1 (6 bases). The CDR3 has 15 amino acids. The germline gives CDR1 MNHEY, CDR2 SMNVEV (reference sequence). V dropped 4 bases and J dropped 4 bases, with 16 bases sitting between them.

The chain links TRBV4-1 to TRBJ1-1, with 11 bases matching TRBD1. In germline, CDR1 is MGHRA, CDR2 YSYEKL. The CDR3 extends over 16 amino acids. V lost 1 base, J lost 10 bases, and 11 bases stayed unmatched. The CDR3 protein is CASSQVTSDRGLRAFF. DNA of the CDR3: TGCGCCAGCAGCCAAGTAACTTCGGACAGGGGGCTAAGAGCTTTCTTT.

In regard to this clone: A read error may account for a junction end that differs from germline. This sequence joins TRBV14 and TRBJ2-1, with TRBD2 identical over 10 bases. CDR1 is SGHDN and CDR2 is FVKESK in the germline V gene. The CDR3 totals 18 residues. CDR3 sequence (DNA): TGTGCCGGCAGCCTCGGGACAGGCAGGACTAGCGGAAACAATGAGCAGTTCTTC. It encodes CAGSLGTGRTSGNNEQFF.

This sequence joins TRBV19 and TRBJ2-1; D unclear. The CDR3 contains 16 residues. CDR1 and CDR2 (germline): LNHDA, SQIVND (reference sequence). The ends were cut back, 3 bases at V and 1 base at J, with 13 bases in the middle. Here the CDR3 DNA reads TGTGCCAGTAGTATTAGAGAGAGTAGGTCCTACAATGAGCAGTTCTTC. It encodes CASSIRESRSYNEQFF.

The rearrangement links TRBV18 to TRBJ2-7; D remains unclear. The CDR3 runs 13 residues. Germline V CDR1 and CDR2: KGHSH, LQKENI. The V end was cut by 5 bases, the J end by 7 bases, with 15 bases between. CDR3 coding DNA: TGTGCCAGCTCAGGTCGGGCAGGAGAAGAGCAGTACTTC. Protein product: CASSGRAGEEQYF.

This CDR3 is CAWSVAGHLNEQFF. The CDR3, as DNA: TGTGCCTGGAGTGTGGCAGGGCACCTCAATGAGCAGTTCTTC. The rearrangement joins TRBV30 to TRBJ2-1; possible D gene TRBD1, 5 bases. Germline CDR1 is GTSNPN and CDR2 is SVGIG (reference sequence). The CDR3 is 14 residues long. Deletions cut 0 bases from V and 6 bases from J, with 12 bases between.

This clone has a single count. This chain joins TRBV18 and TRBJ2-1; unclear D gene. Germline lookup yields CDR1 KGHSH and CDR2 LQKENI. The V end was cut by 3 bases, the J end by 6 bases, with 15 bases between. The CDR3 loop spans 15 amino acids. The CDR3 bases are TGTGCCAGCTCACCTTCAACCTCTCCCTCCAATGAGCAGTTCTTC. Translating gives CASSPSTSPSNEQFF.

V is TRBV29-1 and J is TRBJ1-2; the match to TRBD1 covers 9 bases. V gave up 0 bases and J gave up 6 bases; unmatched junction bases: 5. Germline V gives CDR1 SQVTM, CDR2 ANQGSEA. This CDR3 contains 14 residues. CDR3 DNA sequence: TGCAGCGTTGAAGACCGGGGACAGGGAGATGGCTACACCTTC. It codes for CSVEDRGQGDGYTF.

The J gene is TRBJ1-4, the V gene TRBV9; 8 bases agree with TRBD1. Unmatched junction bases numbered 8, after V lost 2 bases and J lost 8 bases. Germline V lookup: CDR1 SGDLS, CDR2 YYNGEE. The length of the CDR3 is 15 residues. The CDR3 sequence is CASSVTGQGGEKLFF. Written as DNA, the CDR3 is TGTGCCAGCAGCGTGACCGGACAGGGAGGGGAAAAACTGTTTTTT.

V usage is TRBV28 and J usage is TRBJ1-2; maybe TRBD1 (5 bases). V lost 11 bases and J 9 bases, leaving 13 bases between the germline ends. Germline assignment: CDR1 MDHEN and CDR2 SYDVKM. The CDR3 contains 10 residues. This chain's CDR3 is CASLRGSYTF. As DNA, the CDR3 is TGTGCCTCTCTTCGGGGGAGCTACACCTTC.

V is TRBV6-1 and J is TRBJ1-2; tentative D call: TRBD1 (5 bases). CDR3 length: 14 amino acids. The germline V gene has CDR1 MNHNS and CDR2 SASEGT. V lost 2 bases to trimming and J lost 1 base, with 8 bases between them. The CDR3: CASSEYRNNYGYTF. The CDR3 coding sequence is TGTGCCAGCAGTGAATACAGGAATAACTATGGCTACACCTTC.

The chain is built from TRBV7-9 and TRBJ1-4; 8 nucleotides line up with TRBD1. Trimming at V came to 3 bases and at J to 0 bases, leaving 9 bases not matched to a gene. The germline V gene encodes CDR1 SEHNR and CDR2 FQNEAQ (reference sequence). The CDR3 has 18 amino acids. The CDR3 reads CASSFRLGQGATNEKLFF. The CDR3, as DNA: TGTGCCAGCAGCTTCCGACTTGGACAGGGTGCAACTAATGAAAAACTGTTTTTT.

As DNA, the CDR3 is TGTGCCAGCAGCTCATTTGGCGGGAGCCTCCCAGATACGCAGTATTTT. This codes for CASSSFGGSLPDTQYF. The chain employs TRBV7-9 and TRBJ2-3, with 7 nucleotides matching TRBD2. CDR1 and CDR2 (germline): SEHNR, FQNEAQ (reference sequence). The CDR3 sequence is 16 residues long. With V trimmed by 4 bases and J by 4 bases, 11 bases remained unmatched.

The table lists this clone with a count of one. The rearrangement joins TRBV7-2 to TRBJ1-5; unclear D gene. CDR1 and CDR2 from the germline V gene are SGHTA and FQGNSA. The length of the CDR3 is 17 residues. V was clipped by 2 bases and J by 6 bases, with 20 bases between them. The CDR3 sequence is CASSLFGERLGSQPQHF. In DNA form, the CDR3 reads TGTGCCAGCAGCTTATTCGGAGAGAGATTGGGTAGTCAGCCCCAGCATTTT.

In its sample, this clone was seen a few times. The CDR3: CASSPGGRGNTIYF. CDR3 bases: TGTGCCAGCTCACCGGGAGGGAGAGGCAACACCATATATTTT. The chain has TRBV18 and TRBJ1-3; D ambiguous. Per germline, CDR1 KGHSH and CDR2 LQKENI. V was pared by 3 bases and J by 7 bases, with 13 bases between. CDR3 length: 14 residues.

The chain couples TRBV28 to TRBJ2-2, with 8 positions matching TRBD2. CDR1 and CDR2 (germline): MDHEN, SYDVKM. The CDR3 is 17 amino acids. The J segment lost 3 bases and the V segment lost 4 bases, leaving 10 bases of the junction unmatched. This chain's CDR3 is CASSSPIAGRDTGELFF. The CDR3 region has the DNA TGTGCCAGCAGTTCGCCAATAGCGGGAAGGGACACCGGGGAGCTGTTTTTT.

The chain has TRBV18 and TRBJ1-4; D is undetermined. Germline V CDR1 and CDR2: KGHSH, LQKENI. Trimming took 6 bases from V and 5 from J, leaving 13 bases between them. The CDR3 runs to 14 residues. The chain's CDR3 is CASSSTRENEKLFF. CDR3 sequence (DNA): TGTGCCAGCTCGTCTACCCGGGAGAATGAAAAACTGTTTTTT. Full variable domain (outside the CDR3, taken from reference TRBV18 and TRBJ1-4): NAGVMQNPRHLVRRRGQEARLRCSPMKGHSHVYWYRQLPEEGLKFMVYLQKENIIDESGMPKERFSAEFPKEGPSILRIQQVVRGDSAAYFCASSSTRENEKLFFGSGTQLSVL.

This clone was found a few times. V gene TRBV19 combines with J gene TRBJ1-2; TRBD1 matches at 7 bases. The ends lost 3 bases at V and 6 bases at J; junction bases unmatched: 10. From germline, CDR1 is LNHDA and CDR2 SQIVND (reference sequence). CDR3 length: 15 residues. The CDR3 loop is CASSIPGHQGDGYTF. The CDR3 coding sequence is TGTGCCAGTAGTATCCCGGGACACCAGGGGGATGGCTACACCTTC.

The V and J genes are TRBV5-4 and TRBJ1-2; a weak D match, TRBD1 (5 bases). V gave up 1 base and J gave up 4 bases, with 11 bases separating them. CDR3 length equals 14 residues. Germline V lookup: CDR1 SGHNT, CDR2 YYREEE (reference sequence). The CDR3 DNA sequence: TGTGCCAGCAGCTTGTTTCAGGGTCTCTATGGCTACACCTTC. It translates to CASSLFQGLYGYTF.